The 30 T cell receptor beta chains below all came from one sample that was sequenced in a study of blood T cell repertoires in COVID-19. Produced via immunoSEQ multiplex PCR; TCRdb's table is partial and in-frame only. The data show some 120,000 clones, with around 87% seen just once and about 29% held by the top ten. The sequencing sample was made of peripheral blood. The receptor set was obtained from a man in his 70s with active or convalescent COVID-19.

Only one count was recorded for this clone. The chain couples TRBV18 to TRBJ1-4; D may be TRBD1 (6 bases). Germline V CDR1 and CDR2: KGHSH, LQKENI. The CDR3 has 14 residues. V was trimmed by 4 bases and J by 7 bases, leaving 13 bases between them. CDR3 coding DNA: TGTGCCAGCTCACGTTCGGACAGCGGTGAAAAACTGTTTTTT. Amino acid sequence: CASSRSDSGEKLFF.

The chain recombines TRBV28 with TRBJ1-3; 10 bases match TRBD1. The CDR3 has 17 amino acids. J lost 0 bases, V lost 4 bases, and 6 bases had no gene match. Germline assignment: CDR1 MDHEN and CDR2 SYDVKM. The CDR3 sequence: CASSSRQGAPSGNTIYF. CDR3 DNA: TGTGCCAGCAGTTCCCGACAGGGGGCACCCTCTGGAAACACCATATATTTT.

The DNA for the CDR3 is TGTGCCAGCAGTCTGGACAGGGGTACCTACGAGCAGTACTTC. This encodes CASSLDRGTYEQYF. J is TRBJ2-7 and V is TRBV28, with 9 bases aligning to TRBD1. Germline CDR1 reads MDHEN; CDR2 reads SYDVKM. V gave up 5 bases and J gave up 2 bases; unmatched junction bases: 4. The CDR3 totals 14 residues.

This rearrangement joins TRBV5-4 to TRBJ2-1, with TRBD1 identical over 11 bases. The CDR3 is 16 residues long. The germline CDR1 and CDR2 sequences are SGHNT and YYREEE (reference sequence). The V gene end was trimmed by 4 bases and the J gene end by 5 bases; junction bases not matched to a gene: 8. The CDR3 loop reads CASSHGQGALNNEQFF. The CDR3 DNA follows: TGTGCCAGCAGCCACGGACAGGGGGCTTTGAACAATGAGCAGTTCTTC.

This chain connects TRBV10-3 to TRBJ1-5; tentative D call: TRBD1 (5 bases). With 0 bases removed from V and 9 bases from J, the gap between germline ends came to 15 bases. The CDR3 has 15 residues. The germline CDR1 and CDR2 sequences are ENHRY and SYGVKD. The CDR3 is CAISESLGEPAPQHF. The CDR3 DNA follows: TGTGCCATCAGTGAGTCTCTAGGGGAACCGGCGCCCCAGCATTTT.

CDR3 sequence: CASSLRTAIDEQYF. CDR3 bases: TGTGCCAGCAGCTTAAGGACAGCCATCGACGAGCAGTACTTC. The chain couples TRBV7-2 to TRBJ2-7; a possible D gene is TRBD1 (6 bases). V lost 2 bases and J lost 5, with 13 bases in between. The germline gives CDR1 SGHTA, CDR2 FQGNSA. This CDR3 region has 14 residues.

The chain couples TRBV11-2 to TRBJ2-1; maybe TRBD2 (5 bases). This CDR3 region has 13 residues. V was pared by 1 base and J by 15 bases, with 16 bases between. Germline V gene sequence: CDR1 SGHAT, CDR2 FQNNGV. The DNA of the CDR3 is TGTGCCAGCAGCTTAGGTGAGGCGGGCTCAGGGTTCTTC. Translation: CASSLGEAGSGFF.

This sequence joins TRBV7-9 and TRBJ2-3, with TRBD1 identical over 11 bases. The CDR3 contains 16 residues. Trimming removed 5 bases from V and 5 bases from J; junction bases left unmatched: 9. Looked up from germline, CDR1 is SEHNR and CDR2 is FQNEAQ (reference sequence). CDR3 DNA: TGTGCCAGCAGCACCGGGACAGGGGGGCTTAGAGATACGCAGTATTTT. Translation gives CASSTGTGGLRDTQYF.

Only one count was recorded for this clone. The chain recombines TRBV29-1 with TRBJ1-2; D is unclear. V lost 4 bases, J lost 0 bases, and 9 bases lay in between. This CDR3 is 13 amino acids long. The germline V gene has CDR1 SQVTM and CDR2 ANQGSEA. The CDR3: CSVGAVANYGYTF. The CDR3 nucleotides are TGCAGCGTTGGGGCAGTAGCTAACTATGGCTACACCTTC.

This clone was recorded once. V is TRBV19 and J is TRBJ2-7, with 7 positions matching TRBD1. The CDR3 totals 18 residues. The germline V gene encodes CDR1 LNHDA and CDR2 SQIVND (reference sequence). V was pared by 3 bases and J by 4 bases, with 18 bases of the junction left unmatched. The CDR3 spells CASSIRSTGWSMRYEQYF. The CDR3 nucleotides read TGTGCCAGTAGTATTCGCTCGACAGGGTGGAGTATGAGGTACGAGCAGTACTTC.

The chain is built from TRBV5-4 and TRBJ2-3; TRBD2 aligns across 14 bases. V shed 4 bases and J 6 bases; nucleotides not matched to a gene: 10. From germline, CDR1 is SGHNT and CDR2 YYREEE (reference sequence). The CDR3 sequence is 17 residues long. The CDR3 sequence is CASSPKGLAGGTDTQYF. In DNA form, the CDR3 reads TGTGCCAGCAGCCCTAAAGGACTAGCGGGAGGAACGGATACGCAGTATTTT.

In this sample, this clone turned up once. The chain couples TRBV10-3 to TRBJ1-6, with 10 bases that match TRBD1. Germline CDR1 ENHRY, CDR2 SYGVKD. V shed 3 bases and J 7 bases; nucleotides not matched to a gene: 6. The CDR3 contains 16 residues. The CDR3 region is CAISDGGGQGNSPLHF. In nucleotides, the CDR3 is TGTGCCATCAGTGATGGGGGGGGACAGGGGAATTCACCCCTCCACTTT.

The CDR3 nucleotides read TGTGCCAGCGGGTTAGCGGGGGAGGACGAGCAGTACTTC. Its protein is CASGLAGEDEQYF. The gene calls are TRBV28 and TRBJ2-7, with TRBD2 identical over 9 bases. The CDR3 length is 13 residues. Unmatched junction bases numbered 7, after V lost 8 bases and J lost 5 bases. Per the germline V gene, CDR1 is MDHEN and CDR2 is SYDVKM.

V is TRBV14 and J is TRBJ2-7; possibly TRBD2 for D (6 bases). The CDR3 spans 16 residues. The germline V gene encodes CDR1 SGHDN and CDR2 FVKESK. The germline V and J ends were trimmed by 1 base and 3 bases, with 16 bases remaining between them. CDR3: CASSQGWRGADYEQYF. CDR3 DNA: TGTGCCAGCAGCCAAGGTTGGAGGGGCGCGGACTACGAGCAGTACTTC.

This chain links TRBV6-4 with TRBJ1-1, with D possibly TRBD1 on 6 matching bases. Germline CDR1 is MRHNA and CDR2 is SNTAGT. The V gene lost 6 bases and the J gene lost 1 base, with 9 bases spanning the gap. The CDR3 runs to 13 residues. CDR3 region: CASSQQGNTEAFF. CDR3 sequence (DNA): TGTGCCAGCAGCCAACAGGGGAACACTGAAGCTTTCTTT.

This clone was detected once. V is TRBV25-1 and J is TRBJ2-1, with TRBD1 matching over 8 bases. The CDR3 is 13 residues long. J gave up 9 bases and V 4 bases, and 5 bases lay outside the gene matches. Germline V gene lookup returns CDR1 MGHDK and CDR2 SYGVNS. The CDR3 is CASSVAGGIEQFF. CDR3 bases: TGTGCCAGCAGTGTGGCAGGGGGCATTGAGCAGTTCTTC.

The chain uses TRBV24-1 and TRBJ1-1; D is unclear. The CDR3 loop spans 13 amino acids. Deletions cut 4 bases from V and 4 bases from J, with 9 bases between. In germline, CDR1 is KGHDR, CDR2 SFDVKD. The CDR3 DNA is TGTGCCACCAGTGACGGAGGGCTCACTGAAGCTTTCTTT. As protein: CATSDGGLTEAFF.

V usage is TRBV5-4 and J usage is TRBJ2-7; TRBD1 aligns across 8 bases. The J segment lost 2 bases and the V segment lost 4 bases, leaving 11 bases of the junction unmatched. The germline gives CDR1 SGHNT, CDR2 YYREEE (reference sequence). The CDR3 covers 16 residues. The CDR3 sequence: CASSPEEGQETYEQYF. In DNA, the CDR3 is TGTGCCAGCAGCCCCGAAGAGGGACAGGAGACCTACGAGCAGTACTTC. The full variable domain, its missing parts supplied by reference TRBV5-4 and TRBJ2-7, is ETGVTQSPTHLIKTRGQQVTLRCSSQSGHNTVSWYQQALGQGPQFIFQYYREEENGRGNFPPRFSGLQFPNYSSELNVNALELDDSALYLCASSPEEGQETYEQYFGPGTRLTVT.

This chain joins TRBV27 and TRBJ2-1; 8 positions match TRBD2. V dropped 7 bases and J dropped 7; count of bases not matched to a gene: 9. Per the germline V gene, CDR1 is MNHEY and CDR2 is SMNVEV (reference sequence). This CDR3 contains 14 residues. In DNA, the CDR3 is TGTGCCAGCATACCAGCGGGAGCCCGTAATGAGCAGTTCTTC. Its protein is CASIPAGARNEQFF.

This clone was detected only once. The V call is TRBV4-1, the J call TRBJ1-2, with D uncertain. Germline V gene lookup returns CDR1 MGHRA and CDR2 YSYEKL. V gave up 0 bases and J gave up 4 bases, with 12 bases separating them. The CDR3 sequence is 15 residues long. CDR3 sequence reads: CASSQEADTFYGYTF. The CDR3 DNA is TGCGCCAGCAGCCAAGAGGCAGACACGTTCTATGGCTACACCTTC.

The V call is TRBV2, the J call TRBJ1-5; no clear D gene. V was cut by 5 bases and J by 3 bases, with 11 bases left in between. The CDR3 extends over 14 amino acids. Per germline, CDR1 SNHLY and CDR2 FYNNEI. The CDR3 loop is CASSRTGINQPQHF. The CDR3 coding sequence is TGTGCCAGCAGTAGGACGGGGATCAATCAGCCCCAGCATTTT.

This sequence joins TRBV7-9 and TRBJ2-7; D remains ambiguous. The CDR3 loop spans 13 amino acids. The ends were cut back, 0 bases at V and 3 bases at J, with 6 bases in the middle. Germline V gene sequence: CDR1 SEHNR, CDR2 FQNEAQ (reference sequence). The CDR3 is CASSLATSYEQYF. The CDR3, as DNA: TGTGCCAGCAGCTTAGCCACCAGCTACGAGCAGTACTTC. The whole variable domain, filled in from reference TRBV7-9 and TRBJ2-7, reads DTGVSQNPRHKITKRGQNVTFRCDPISEHNRLYWYRQTLGQGPEFLTYFQNEAQLEKSRLLSDRFSAERPKGSFSTLEIQRTEQGDSAMYLCASSLATSYEQYFGPGTRLTVT.

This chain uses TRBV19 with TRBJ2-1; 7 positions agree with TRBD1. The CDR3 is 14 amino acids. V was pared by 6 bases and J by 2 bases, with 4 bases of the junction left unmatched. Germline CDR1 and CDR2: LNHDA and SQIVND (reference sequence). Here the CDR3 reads CASSPGQTYNEQFF. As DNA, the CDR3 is TGTGCCAGTAGCCCGGGACAGACCTACAATGAGCAGTTCTTC.

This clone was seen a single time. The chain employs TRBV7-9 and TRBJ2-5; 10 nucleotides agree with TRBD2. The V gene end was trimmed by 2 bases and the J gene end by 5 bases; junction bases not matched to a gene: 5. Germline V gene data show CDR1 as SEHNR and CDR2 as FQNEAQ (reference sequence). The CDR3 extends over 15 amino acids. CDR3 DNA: TGTGCCAGCAGCTTAAAACTAGCGGGAATGGAGACCCAGTACTTC. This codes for CASSLKLAGMETQYF. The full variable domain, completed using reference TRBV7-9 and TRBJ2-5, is DTGVSQNPRHKITKRGQNVTFRCDPISEHNRLYWYRQTLGQGPEFLTYFQNEAQLEKSRLLSDRFSAERPKGSFSTLEIQRTEQGDSAMYLCASSLKLAGMETQYFGPGTRLLVL.

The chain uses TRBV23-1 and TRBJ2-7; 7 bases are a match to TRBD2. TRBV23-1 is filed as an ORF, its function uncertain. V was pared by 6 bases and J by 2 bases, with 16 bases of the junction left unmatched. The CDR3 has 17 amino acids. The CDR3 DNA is TGCGCCAGCAGCCCGGGGCAGGGCGGGGGACTCACCTACGAGCAGTACTTC. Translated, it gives CASSPGQGGGLTYEQYF.

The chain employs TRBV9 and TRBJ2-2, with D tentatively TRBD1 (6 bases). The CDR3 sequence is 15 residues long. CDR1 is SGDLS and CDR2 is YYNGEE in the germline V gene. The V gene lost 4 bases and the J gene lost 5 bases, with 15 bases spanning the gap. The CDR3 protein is CASSLGAGDTGELFF. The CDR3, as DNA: TGTGCCAGCAGCCTGGGGGCAGGGGATACCGGGGAGCTGTTTTTT.

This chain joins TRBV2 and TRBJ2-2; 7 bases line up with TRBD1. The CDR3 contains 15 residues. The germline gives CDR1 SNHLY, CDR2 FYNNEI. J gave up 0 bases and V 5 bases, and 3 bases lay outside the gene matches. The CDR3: CASSPGTANTGELFF. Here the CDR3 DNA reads TGTGCCAGCAGTCCCGGGACAGCGAACACCGGGGAGCTGTTTTTT.

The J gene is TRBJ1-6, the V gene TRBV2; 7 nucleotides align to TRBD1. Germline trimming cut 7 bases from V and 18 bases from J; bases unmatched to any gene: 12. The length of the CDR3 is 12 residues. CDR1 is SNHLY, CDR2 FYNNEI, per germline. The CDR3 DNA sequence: TGTGCCAGCACGACAGGGTTCGATGTCAACCACTTT. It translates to CASTTGFDVNHF.

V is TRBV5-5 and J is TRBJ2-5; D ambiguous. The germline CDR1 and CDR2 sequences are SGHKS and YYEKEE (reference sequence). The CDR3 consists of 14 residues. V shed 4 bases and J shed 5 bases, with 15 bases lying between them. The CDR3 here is CASSPPWSRETQYF. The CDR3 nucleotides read TGTGCCAGCAGCCCCCCATGGAGTCGGGAGACCCAGTACTTC.

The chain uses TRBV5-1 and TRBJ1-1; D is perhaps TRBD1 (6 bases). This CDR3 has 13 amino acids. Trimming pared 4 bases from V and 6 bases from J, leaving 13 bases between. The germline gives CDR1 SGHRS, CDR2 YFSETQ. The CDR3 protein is CASSPTDRPEAFF. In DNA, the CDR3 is TGCGCCAGCAGCCCCACTGACAGGCCTGAAGCTTTCTTT.